The 20 T cell receptor beta chains listed next were all sequenced from one sample in a study of PD-1 blockade in classical Hodgkin lymphoma. The time point: newly diagnosed, previously untreated cHL patient sample. Assay used: immunoSEQ multiplex PCR; TCRdb lists only in-frame clones, some missing. Of 15,000 to 20,000 clones listed, around four fifths were seen once; the top ten hold 8.4%. The sample taken for sequencing was peripheral blood mononuclear cells (PBMCs). These receptors originate from a human donor with classical Hodgkin lymphoma.

The CDR3 bases are TGTGCCAGCAGCGGGGAACCAGGGGTGAGCAATCAGCCCCAGCATTTT. Protein sequence: CASSGEPGVSNQPQHF. The chain has TRBV5-6 and TRBJ1-5, with D possibly being TRBD1 (6 bases). V lost 4 bases and J lost 1, with 15 bases in between. CDR1 is SGHDT, CDR2 YYEEEE, per germline. The CDR3 sequence is 16 residues long. Filled out from reference TRBV5-6 and TRBJ1-5, the complete variable domain reads DAGVTQSPTHLIKTRGQQVTLRCSPKSGHDTVSWYQQALGQGPQFIFQYYEEEERQRGNFPDRFSGHQFPNYSSELNVNALLLGDSALYLCASSGEPGVSNQPQHFGDGTRLSIL.

The chain uses TRBV11-3 and TRBJ2-1; D is unresolved. V was cut by 0 bases and J by 2 bases, with 14 bases left in between. Germline V gene sequence: CDR1 SGHNT, CDR2 YENEEA. This CDR3 region has 17 residues. CDR3 bases: TGTGCCAGCAGCTTAGATGGGCGGCCCCCAACCTACAATGAGCAGTTCTTC. Protein product: CASSLDGRPPTYNEQFF. Supplemented by reference TRBV11-3 and TRBJ2-1, the full variable domain reads EAGVVQSPRYKIIEKKQPVAFWCNPISGHNTLYWYLQNLGQGPELLIRYENEEAVDDSQLPKDRFSAERLKGVDSTLKIQPAELGDSAVYLCASSLDGRPPTYNEQFFGPGTRLTVL.

This clone was recorded once. The chain couples TRBV19 to TRBJ2-3, with 7 nucleotides matching TRBD1. The CDR3 spans 15 residues. From germline, CDR1 is LNHDA and CDR2 SQIVND (reference sequence). V gave up 5 bases and J gave up 2 bases; unmatched junction bases: 7. As DNA, the CDR3 is TGTGCCAGTAGTGCGACAGGGCCGAACACAGATACGCAGTATTTT. This gives the protein CASSATGPNTDTQYF.

The chain uses TRBV19 and TRBJ1-1; maybe TRBD1 (6 bases). The germline V gene has CDR1 LNHDA and CDR2 SQIVND (reference sequence). The CDR3 extends over 15 amino acids. The V gene lost 1 base and the J gene lost 4 bases, with 13 bases spanning the gap. In nucleotides, the CDR3 is TGTGCCAGTAGTATAGCTCCGGGACAACTCACTGAAGCTTTCTTT. Amino acid sequence: CASSIAPGQLTEAFF.

This chain connects TRBV19 to TRBJ2-1, with 7 bases matching TRBD2. In germline, CDR1 is LNHDA, CDR2 SQIVND (reference sequence). The length of the CDR3 is 14 residues. The V and J ends lost 8 bases and 1 base, in that order; junction bases with no gene match: 5. CDR3 nucleotides: TGTGCCAGTGGGGAGGGTGGGTCCTACAATGAGCAGTTCTTC. Translating it yields CASGEGGSYNEQFF.

The CDR3 here is CASSGTGLYEQYF. CDR3 coding DNA: TGTGCCAGCTCAGGGACGGGACTCTACGAGCAGTACTTC. The chain uses TRBV18 and TRBJ2-7; perhaps TRBD2 as D (6 bases). Germline CDR1 reads KGHSH; CDR2 reads LQKENI. The CDR3 is made up of 13 amino acids. Deletions cut 5 bases from V and 3 bases from J, with 11 bases between.

The chain carries TRBV7-9 and TRBJ1-1; D is possibly TRBD1 (5 bases). This CDR3 is built from 14 residues. Per germline, CDR1 SEHNR and CDR2 FQNEAQ (reference sequence). Deletions cut 1 base from V and 0 bases from J, with 6 bases between. The CDR3 sequence: CASSLGGMNTEAFF. The CDR3 bases are TGTGCCAGCAGCTTAGGGGGCATGAACACTGAAGCTTTCTTT. Combining the CDR3 with reference TRBV7-9 and TRBJ1-1 gives the whole variable domain DTGVSQNPRHKITKRGQNVTFRCDPISEHNRLYWYRQTLGQGPEFLTYFQNEAQLEKSRLLSDRFSAERPKGSFSTLEIQRTEQGDSAMYLCASSLGGMNTEAFFGQGTRLTVV.

V and J are TRBV11-3 and TRBJ2-2; 10 bases are a match to TRBD2. Germline CDR1 SGHNT, CDR2 YENEEA. The CDR3 totals 17 residues. V trimming: 0 bases; J trimming: 6 bases; junction bases outside the gene matches: 7. The chain's CDR3 is CASSLDPLAGAAGELFF. In DNA, the CDR3 is TGTGCCAGCAGCTTAGACCCCCTAGCGGGAGCGGCCGGGGAGCTGTTTTTT.

This chain joins TRBV9 and TRBJ2-7, with 11 bases matching TRBD2. The CDR3 is made up of 16 amino acids. Germline V lookup: CDR1 SGDLS, CDR2 YYNGEE. The V and J ends lost 4 bases and 3 bases, in that order; junction bases with no gene match: 9. The CDR3 sequence is CASSPTGTSGLYEQYF. In DNA form, the CDR3 reads TGTGCCAGCAGCCCCACCGGGACTAGCGGCCTCTACGAGCAGTACTTC.

This sequence joins TRBV29-1 and TRBJ1-1; D is perhaps TRBD1 (6 bases). Per the germline V gene, CDR1 is SQVTM and CDR2 is ANQGSEA. The CDR3 length is 15 residues. V gave up 4 bases and J gave up 1 base, with 16 bases separating them. This CDR3 reads CSVGWGPGTNTEAFF. The CDR3 nucleotides read TGCAGCGTTGGATGGGGGCCGGGAACGAACACTGAAGCTTTCTTT.

J is TRBJ2-7 and V is TRBV9; D is undetermined. V gave up 4 bases and J gave up 7 bases, with 15 bases separating them. This CDR3 is built from 13 residues. Germline V lookup: CDR1 SGDLS, CDR2 YYNGEE. CDR3 region: CASSTFGVGEQYF. The CDR3 DNA follows: TGTGCCAGCAGCACGTTTGGAGTGGGGGAGCAGTACTTC. Full variable domain (remainder filled in from reference TRBV9 and TRBJ2-7): DSGVTQTPKHLITATGQRVTLRCSPRSGDLSVYWYQQSLDQGLQFLIQYYNGEERAKGNILERFSAQQFPDLHSELNLSSLELGDSALYFCASSTFGVGEQYFGPGTRLTVT.

The chain combines TRBV28 with TRBJ2-4; D remains ambiguous. Germline V CDR1 and CDR2: MDHEN, SYDVKM. The ends were cut back, 4 bases at V and 0 bases at J, with 10 bases in the middle. CDR3 size: 15 residues. The CDR3 loop is CASSSNRLAKNIQYF. The CDR3 DNA reads TGTGCCAGCAGTTCCAACCGACTAGCCAAAAACATTCAGTACTTC.

The V and J genes are TRBV9 and TRBJ2-3, with D hard to call. This CDR3 comprises 13 residues. CDR1 and CDR2 (germline): SGDLS, YYNGEE. Trimming took off 4 bases at V and 6 bases at J, with 12 bases between the two ends. The DNA for the CDR3 is TGTGCCAGCAGCCAAGATCCGCGGGATACGCAGTATTTT. It yields the protein CASSQDPRDTQYF.

The V call is TRBV7-2, the J call TRBJ2-1; D unresolved. The V gene lost 5 bases and the J gene lost 4 bases, with 12 bases spanning the gap. The CDR3 is made up of 14 amino acids. From germline, CDR1 is SGHTA and CDR2 FQGNSA. CDR3 nucleotide sequence: TGTGCCAGCAGCGGACCGGCATATTACAATGAGCAGTTCTTC. It specifies CASSGPAYYNEQFF.

The chain joins TRBV28 to TRBJ1-2, with no clear D. The CDR3 sequence is 13 residues long. CDR1 is MDHEN and CDR2 is SYDVKM in the germline V gene. Between the trimmed V and J ends, which lost 5 bases and 8 bases, there was a span of 15 bases. DNA for the CDR3: TGTGCCAGCAGTCCCCCGAACGGGCCCGGCTACACCTTC. Protein: CASSPPNGPGYTF.

This chain joins TRBV28 and TRBJ1-5; 10 nucleotides line up with TRBD1. The CDR3 runs 18 residues. Looked up from germline, CDR1 is MDHEN and CDR2 is SYDVKM. V was pared by 6 bases and J by 3 bases, with 14 bases of the junction left unmatched. The CDR3 sequence: CASRRGTGVGLSNQPQHF. Here the CDR3 DNA reads TGTGCCAGCAGGAGAGGGACAGGGGTCGGATTATCCAATCAGCCCCAGCATTTT.

This clone has more than one count but fewer than ten. The V call is TRBV6-1, the J call TRBJ1-4; TRBD1 might be the D (5 bases). This CDR3 contains 15 residues. CDR1 is MNHNS and CDR2 is SASEGT in the germline V gene. Trimming pared 1 base from V and 8 bases from J, leaving 14 bases between. DNA of the CDR3: TGTGCCAGCAGTGAAGAGACCGGGGCGGCGGAAAAACTGTTTTTT. Protein product: CASSEETGAAEKLFF.

This sequence joins TRBV19 and TRBJ1-6, with 7 nucleotides matching TRBD1. The CDR3 is 14 amino acids. Germline CDR1 and CDR2: LNHDA and SQIVND (reference sequence). With 7 bases clipped from V and 6 bases from J, the junction kept 6 bases outside the gene matches. The CDR3 DNA follows: TGTGCCAGTAAAGAGGGACAGATTAATTCACCCCTCCACTTT. Translating gives CASKEGQINSPLHF.

V gene TRBV5-6 combines with J gene TRBJ2-5; TRBD2 matches at 8 bases. Unmatched junction bases numbered 8, after V lost 2 bases and J lost 5 bases. CDR1 is SGHDT, CDR2 YYEEEE, per germline. CDR3 size: 15 residues. DNA of the CDR3: TGTGCCAGCAGCTTCCCAGCGGGAGCGGGGGAGACCCAGTACTTC. This sequence encodes CASSFPAGAGETQYF.

The chain uses TRBV12-5 and TRBJ2-2, with D unresolved. Per germline, CDR1 LGHNT and CDR2 FRNRAP. Trimming removed 7 bases from V and 5 bases from J, with 8 bases in between. The CDR3 covers 12 residues. The chain's CDR3 is CASAYGTGELFF. The CDR3, as DNA: TGTGCTAGTGCCTACGGGACCGGGGAGCTGTTTTTT.